This T cell receptor (beta chain) was documented in a study of OX40 agonist ivuxolimab in advanced cancers. The CDR3 length is 17 residues. V was trimmed by 0 bases and J by 0 bases, leaving 11 bases between them. Per the germline V gene, CDR1 is KGHSH and CDR2 is LQKENI. The data were produced by immunoSEQ multiplex PCR, yet TCRdb's version contains in-frame clones alone and is incomplete. The sample holds 35,000 to 40,000 clones, roughly nine tenths seen once. The genes are TRBV18 and TRBJ1-4; possibly TRBD1 for D (5 bases). The sample consisted of CD4+ or CD8+ T cells sorted from blood, taken in a trial of the OX40 agonist ivuxolimab. This clonotype originated in an adult with an advanced solid tumor such as melanoma, head and neck, liver or kidney cancer. The CDR3 nucleotides are TGTGCCAGCTCACCACCCGAGAGGGGAGCAACTAATGAAAAACTGTTTTTT. It yields the protein CASSPPERGATNEKLFF.